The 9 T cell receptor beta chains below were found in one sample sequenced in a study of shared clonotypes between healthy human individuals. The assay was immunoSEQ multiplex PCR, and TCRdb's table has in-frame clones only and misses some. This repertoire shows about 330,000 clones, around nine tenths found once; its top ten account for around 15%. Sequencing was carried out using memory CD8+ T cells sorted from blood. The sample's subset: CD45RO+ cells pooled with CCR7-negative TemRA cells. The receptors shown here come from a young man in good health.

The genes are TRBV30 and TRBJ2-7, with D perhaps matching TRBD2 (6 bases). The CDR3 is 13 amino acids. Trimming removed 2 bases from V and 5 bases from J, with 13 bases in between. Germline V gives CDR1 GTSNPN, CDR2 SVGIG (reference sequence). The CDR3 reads CAWSPGTPHEQYF. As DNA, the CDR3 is TGTGCCTGGAGTCCCGGGACTCCACACGAGCAGTACTTC.

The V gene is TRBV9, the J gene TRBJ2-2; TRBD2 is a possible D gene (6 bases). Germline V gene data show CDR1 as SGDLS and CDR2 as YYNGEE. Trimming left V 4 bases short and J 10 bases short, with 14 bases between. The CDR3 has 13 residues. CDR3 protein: CASSPVGGTELFF. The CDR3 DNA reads TGTGCCAGCAGCCCCGTGGGGGGTACGGAGCTGTTTTTT.

CDR3: CASSQVPRDGPYEQYF. In DNA form, the CDR3 reads TGCGCCAGCAGCCAAGTTCCGCGGGACGGCCCCTACGAGCAGTACTTC. The rearrangement uses TRBV4-1 and TRBJ2-7, with a weak D call TRBD2 (6 bases). This CDR3 has 16 amino acids. V was pared by 1 base and J by 2 bases, with 15 bases between. Per the germline V gene, CDR1 is MGHRA and CDR2 is YSYEKL.

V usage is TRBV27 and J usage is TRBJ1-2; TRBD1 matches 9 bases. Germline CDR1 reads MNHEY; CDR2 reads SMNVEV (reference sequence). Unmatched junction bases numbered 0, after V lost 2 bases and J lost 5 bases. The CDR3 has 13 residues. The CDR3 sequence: CASSLDRGYGYTF. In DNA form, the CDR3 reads TGTGCCAGCAGTTTAGACAGGGGGTATGGCTACACCTTC.

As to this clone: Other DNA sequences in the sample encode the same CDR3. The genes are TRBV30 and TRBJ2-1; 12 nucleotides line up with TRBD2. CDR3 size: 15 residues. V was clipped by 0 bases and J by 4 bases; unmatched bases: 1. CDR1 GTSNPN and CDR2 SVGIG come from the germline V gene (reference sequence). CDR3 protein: CAWSVLAGGYNEQFF. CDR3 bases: TGTGCCTGGAGTGTACTAGCGGGGGGTTACAATGAGCAGTTCTTC.

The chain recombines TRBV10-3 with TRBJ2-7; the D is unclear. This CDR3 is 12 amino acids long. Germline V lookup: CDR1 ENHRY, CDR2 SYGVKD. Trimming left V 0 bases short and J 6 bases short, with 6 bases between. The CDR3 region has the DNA TGTGCCATCAGTGAGTCGGGCAGCGAGCAGTACTTC. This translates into CAISESGSEQYF.

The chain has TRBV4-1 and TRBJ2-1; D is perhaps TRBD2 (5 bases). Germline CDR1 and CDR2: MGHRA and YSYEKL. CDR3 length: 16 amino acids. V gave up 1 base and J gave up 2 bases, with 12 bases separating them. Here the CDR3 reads CASSQVYRGAYNEQFF. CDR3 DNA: TGCGCCAGCAGCCAAGTCTACCGGGGAGCCTACAATGAGCAGTTCTTC.

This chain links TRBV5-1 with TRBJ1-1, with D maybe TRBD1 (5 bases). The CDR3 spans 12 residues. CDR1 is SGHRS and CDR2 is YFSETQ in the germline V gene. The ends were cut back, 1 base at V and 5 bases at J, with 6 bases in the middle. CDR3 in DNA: TGCGCCAGCAGCTTGCGGGGGACTGAAGCTTTCTTT. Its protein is CASSLRGTEAFF. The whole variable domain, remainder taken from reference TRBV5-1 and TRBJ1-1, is KAGVTQTPRYLIKTRGQQVTLSCSPISGHRSVSWYQQTPGQGLQFLFEYFSETQRNKGNFPGRFSGRQFSNSRSEMNVSTLELGDSALYLCASSLRGTEAFFGQGTRLTVV.

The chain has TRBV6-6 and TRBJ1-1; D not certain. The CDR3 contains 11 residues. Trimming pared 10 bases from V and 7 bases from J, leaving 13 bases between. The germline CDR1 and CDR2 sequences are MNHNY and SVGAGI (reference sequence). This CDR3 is CATGSGFEAFF. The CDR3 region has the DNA TGTGCCACCGGATCGGGGTTTGAAGCTTTCTTT.